The present T cell receptor beta chain was sequenced within a study of CD8+ T cells in alopecia areata. Study context: It was oral tofacitinib, at 5 to 10 mg twice daily, that treated patients received. Whole-study findings and limits: Scalp samples also yield sequences from resident alphabeta T cells of normal skin. Affected lesional scalp, above all in alopecia totalis/universalis, was more clonal than normal scalp.

Both peripheral blood and punch biopsies of lesional scalp skin were obtained from patients who had alopecia areata. About this clone itself: The antigen is not known.

The V gene lost 4 bases and the J gene lost 6 bases, with 7 bases spanning the gap. Per the germline V gene, CDR1 is SGHAT and CDR2 is FQDESV (reference sequence). This CDR3 comprises 11 residues. Investigators isolated RNA and reverse transcribed it into cDNA to act as the sequencing template. TCRdb keeps only in-frame clones here, not all; method: immunoSEQ multiplex PCR. Altogether approximately 140,000 clones are present, around 50% being singletons, with the ten largest covering around 6.8%. The V call is TRBV11-1, the J call TRBJ2-7; D remains unclear. Sequencing input: CD4+ T cells sorted from blood. This TCR came from a human donor with alopecia areata. CDR3: CASSYSLEQYF. CDR3 DNA sequence: TGTGCCAGCAGCTACTCTCTCGAGCAGTACTTC.